Listed below are T cell receptor beta chains from one sample, sequenced in a study of T cell responses to AZD1222 COVID-19 vaccine. Profiling relied on immunoSEQ multiplex PCR, and the TCRdb table lists in-frame clones only, not all of them. The sample holds approximately 120,000 clones, more than 70% seen once. The sequencing used peripheral blood, collected on day 0 of AZD1222 vaccination. These receptors all stem from an adult in good health. The CDR3 runs from the conserved cysteine through the conserved F or W. The D gene is left open where the match is weak. The size field is filled for only some rows; it gives once, few, many or a size class.

>TRBD1|TRBV6-5|TRBJ1-2|-
TGTGCCAGCAGCCGAACAGGGGTAGGCTACACCTTC
CASSRTGVGYTF
>-|TRBV28|TRBJ2-1|-
TGTGCCAGCAACCTGCGGAGAGTTTCCTACAATGAGCAGTTCTTC
CASNLRRVSYNEQFF
>TRBD1|TRBV5-1|TRBJ1-4|-
TGCGCCAGCAGCTCCGGGACAGGGTTTTCAACTAATGAAAAACTGTTTTTT
CASSSGTGFSTNEKLFF
>TRBD1|TRBV27|TRBJ1-5|once
TGTGCCAGCAGTCGACAGGGGAGCAATCAGCCCCAGCATTTT
CASSRQGSNQPQHF
>-|TRBV2|TRBJ2-3|-
TGTGCCAGCAGTACATCGAGCGTCAACACAGATACGCAGTATTTT
CASSTSSVNTDTQYF
>TRBD1|TRBV27|TRBJ1-4|-
TGTGCCAGCAGTAGGACAGGGCTCAGAGATGAAAAACTGTTTTTT
CASSRTGLRDEKLFF
>-|TRBV5-1|TRBJ1-2|-
TGCGCCAGCAGCCCGGGCCAGGGTTGGGGCTACACCTTC
CASSPGQGWGYTF
>-|TRBV24-1|TRBJ1-5|-
TGTGCCACCAGTGATAGGGGGGCAGCTCAGCCCCAGCATTTT
CATSDRGAAQPQHF
>-|TRBV9|TRBJ2-2|-
TGTGCCAGCAGTGGCACAGGGTCGGGAACCGGGGAGCTGTTTTTT
CASSGTGSGTGELFF
>TRBD1|TRBV4-1|TRBJ1-1|few
TGCGCCAGCAGCCGGGACAGCGTGCTCCCCGGTGAAGCTTTCTTT
CASSRDSVLPGEAFF
>TRBD1|TRBV19|TRBJ1-5|once
TGTGCCAGTAGTATGGAGACAGGGGGTAGCAATCAGCCCCAGCATTTT
CASSMETGGSNQPQHF
>TRBD2|TRBV5-1|TRBJ2-7|-
TGCGCCAGCAGCTTACATCGGGCTAGCGGGAGCGGTGTGGATCGGACCCCCTACGAGCAGTACTTC
CASSLHRASGSGVDRTPYEQYF
>-|TRBV28|TRBJ1-2|-
TGTGCCGCGGGACCCTATGGCTACACCTTC
CAAGPYGYTF
>TRBD2|TRBV6-5|TRBJ2-3|-
TGTGCCAGCAGTTATTCCCTTAGCGGGATCGCGGATACGCAGTATTTT
CASSYSLSGIADTQYF
>-|TRBV11-3|TRBJ1-1|-
TGTGCCAGCAGCTCTCAAGAGGAAACTGAAGCTTTCTTT
CASSSQEETEAFF
>TRBD1|TRBV28|TRBJ1-2|-
TGTGCCAGCAGTTCCCTCCGGGACAGGGTCTATGGCTACACCTTC
CASSSLRDRVYGYTF
>-|TRBV6-5|TRBJ2-7|-
TGTGCCAGCAGTCGCCGACAGGACTACGAGCAGTACTTC
CASSRRQDYEQYF
>-|TRBV29-1|TRBJ1-1|-
TGCAGCGCCCGGACCGTTGAAGCTTTCTTT
CSARTVEAFF
>-|TRBV2|TRBJ2-7|-
TGTGCCAGCAGTGGGTTTCCCTCGGCGTCTTTGTTGAGCTCCTACGAGCAGTACTTC
CASSGFPSASLLSSYEQYF
>-|TRBV5-8|TRBJ1-1|-
TGTGCCAGCAGCTTCCGACCAAAATTACAGGACACGGTGGGCACTGAAGCTTTCTTT
CASSFRPKLQDTVGTEAFF
>-|TRBV27|TRBJ2-2|once
TGTGCCAGCAGTCCCGGGGCCACCGGGGAGCTGTTTTTT
CASSPGATGELFF
>-|TRBV24-1|TRBJ1-2|-
TGTGCCACCAGTGACCCCAGGGAGAACTATGGCTACACCTTC
CATSDPRENYGYTF
>-|TRBV18|TRBJ1-2|-
TGTGCCAGCTCACCACCGGGGGCTACCTATGGCTACACCTTC
CASSPPGATYGYTF
>-|TRBV27|TRBJ2-7|-
TGTGCCAGCAGCTTGGGGGCAAGTTCCTACGAGCAGTACTTC
CASSLGASSYEQYF
>TRBD1|TRBV27|TRBJ1-1|-
TGTGCCAGCAGTTTATCGGACAGGGGGCACACTGAAGCTTTCTTT
CASSLSDRGHTEAFF
>TRBD1|TRBV9|TRBJ1-2|-
TGTGCCAGCAGCGTAGGGGGACAGGGGATTATTAACAACTATGGCTACACCTTC
CASSVGGQGIINNYGYTF
>-|TRBV24-1|TRBJ1-5|-
TGTGCCACCAGTGATTTGGCCGGGGAGTCCCAGCATTTT
CATSDLAGESQHF
>TRBD1|TRBV29-1|TRBJ1-1|-
TGCAGCGTTACGGGGACAGGACGATTGAACACTGAAGCTTTCTTT
CSVTGTGRLNTEAFF
>-|TRBV12-3/TRBV12-4|TRBJ2-7|-
TGTGCCAGCAGTTCTAGCCAGTACGAGCAGTACTTC
CASSSSQYEQYF
>-|TRBV12-5|TRBJ1-3|-
TGTGCTAGTGGTTTGGACGGAGGAAACACCATATATTTT
CASGLDGGNTIYF
>TRBD2|TRBV28|TRBJ2-7|-
TGTGCCAGCAGTTTACGGACTAGCGGGAGGGTGTACGAGCAGTACTTC
CASSLRTSGRVYEQYF
>-|TRBV6-4|TRBJ2-2|-
TGTGCCAGCAGCGGAGATGAGAACATGGGACGGCGCCAGACCGGGGAGCTGTTTTTT
CASSGDENMGRRQTGELFF
>-|TRBV6-6|TRBJ1-6|-
TGTGCCAGCAGTTACCGTAAGGGGGATTCACCCCTCCACTTT
CASSYRKGDSPLHF
>-|TRBV25-1|TRBJ2-7|-
TGTGCCAGCAGTGAAGGGTTTATGGAGTACTTC
CASSEGFMEYF
>TRBD1|TRBV29-1|TRBJ1-2|once
TGCAGCGTTGACAGGGGGTCTAAAGGCTACACCTTC
CSVDRGSKGYTF
>-|TRBV5-1|TRBJ2-3|-
TGCGCCAGCAGCTTGGTCAACGACGGAACAGATACGCAGTATTTT
CASSLVNDGTDTQYF
>TRBD1|TRBV2|TRBJ2-7|-
TGTGCCAGCAGTGAGGGGCAGGGGGCCTATGTTGGGTACTTC
CASSEGQGAYVGYF
>-|TRBV7-9|TRBJ1-2|few
TGTGCCAGCAGCTCCAGGGGTGTGGGCTATGGCTACACCTTC
CASSSRGVGYGYTF
>TRBD1|TRBV12-3/TRBV12-4|TRBJ2-7|-
TGTGCCAGCAGTCTGGGGACAGGCAAGTACTTC
CASSLGTGKYF
>-|TRBV6-1|TRBJ1-2|-
TGTGCCAGCAGTGAATTCTATGGCTACACCTTC
CASSEFYGYTF
>TRBD1|TRBV5-1|TRBJ1-4|-
TGCGCCAGCAGCTTGACAGGGGGCGGTGAAAAACTGTTTTTT
CASSLTGGGEKLFF
>-|TRBV19|TRBJ1-1|few
TGTGCCAGTACCTCGTACACTGAAGCTTTCTTT
CASTSYTEAFF
>TRBD1|TRBV30|TRBJ1-2|-
TGTGCCTGGAGGACAGGGGCCCCCGGCTACACCTTC
CAWRTGAPGYTF
>-|TRBV9|TRBJ2-6|-
TGTGCCAGCAGCTCACAGGTAACAGCCAACGTCCTGACTTTC
CASSSQVTANVLTF
>-|TRBV30|TRBJ2-7|once
TGTGCCTGGAGTTGGCGCTACGAGCAGTACTTC
CAWSWRYEQYF
>TRBD2|TRBV19|TRBJ2-7|few
TGTGCCAGTACACTAGCGGGCAACGAGCAGTACTTC
CASTLAGNEQYF
>-|TRBV18|TRBJ1-3|-
TGTGCCAGCTCACCGGGGACGGCCGGCTCTGGAAACACCATATATTTT
CASSPGTAGSGNTIYF
>TRBD2|TRBV15|TRBJ2-5|once
TGTGCCACCAGCAGAGAGCGGTTGTGGTTAGCGGGAGTTCAAGAGACCCAGTACTTC
CATSRERLWLAGVQETQYF
>-|TRBV19|TRBJ1-6|-
TGTGCCAGTAGTTTAATACAGGGCTTTAATTCACCCCTCCACTTT
CASSLIQGFNSPLHF
>TRBD2|TRBV11-2|TRBJ2-7|-
TGTGCCAGCAGCTTAGATCCCCCACTAGCGGGAGTAAGGTACGAGCAGTACTTC
CASSLDPPLAGVRYEQYF
>-|TRBV24-1|TRBJ1-5|-
TGTGCCACCAGGGCCACAGGACGCAATCAGCCCCAGCATTTT
CATRATGRNQPQHF